This TCR beta chain was captured in a study of shared clonotypes between healthy human individuals. Study-level information: Samples came from a couple of female and a few male donors aged 18 to 49.

Running of the assay took place at deep level. The table came from immunoSEQ multiplex PCR; TCRdb's copy has only in-frame clones and leaves some out. The sample has around 530,000 clones, roughly 79% seen once. Germline V gene data show CDR1 as LNHDA and CDR2 as SQIVND (reference sequence). The J segment lost 4 bases and the V segment lost 7 bases, leaving 6 bases of the junction unmatched. CDR3 length: 14 residues. Donors, without exception, were Caucasian adults residing in Nashville, Tennessee. For unsorted samples, genomic DNA was extracted from 94 million or so PBMCs. The sample was PBMCs. The sequence was obtained from a middle-aged woman in good health. Some clones in this sample may be carry-over from other donors' samples. The rearrangement links TRBV19 to TRBJ2-7; 11 positions match TRBD1. CDR3 residues: CASNPGTGGYEQYF. DNA of the CDR3: TGTGCCAGTAACCCCGGGACAGGGGGATACGAGCAGTACTTC.